The 11 T cell receptor beta chains listed next were all sequenced from one sample in a study of OX40 agonist ivuxolimab in advanced cancers. The protocol used for the library was the immunoSEQ multiplex PCR assay. TCRdb took this table from immuneACCESS and kept in-frame rearrangements with V and J called. Such tables lack part of the clones; where checked against another copy, unresolved V genes explain under half of the gap, and the rest is unexplained. This sample lists tens of thousands of clones; around 85% were detected once. Of the sample, 25% to 35% is held by the ten largest clones. The input for sequencing was CD4+ or CD8+ T cells sorted from blood, taken in a trial of the OX40 agonist ivuxolimab. The receptors stem from an adult with an advanced solid tumor such as melanoma, head and neck, liver or kidney cancer.

This chain links TRBV19 with TRBJ2-7, with 10 bases aligning to TRBD1. Unmatched junction bases numbered 9, after V lost 7 bases and J lost 3 bases. CDR1 and CDR2 from the germline V gene are LNHDA and SQIVND (reference sequence). The CDR3 extends over 15 amino acids. The CDR3 region has the DNA TGTGCCAGTACCGCCGGGACAGGGGAAGGCTACGAGCAGTACTTC. Translating it yields CASTAGTGEGYEQYF.

This clone appeared a single time. The chain has TRBV19 and TRBJ2-7; D is undetermined. Trimming removed 5 bases at V and 3 bases at J, with 11 bases between. Germline values: CDR1 LNHDA, CDR2 SQIVND (reference sequence). This CDR3 has 13 residues. CDR3 nucleotides: TGTGCCAGTAGTCCCGGCCCTATCTACGAGCAGTACTTC. Its translation: CASSPGPIYEQYF.

This clone is labeled as medium-sized. This chain links TRBV7-9 with TRBJ1-2, with 9 bases identical to TRBD1. The germline gives CDR1 SEHNR, CDR2 FQNEAQ (reference sequence). With V trimmed by 6 bases and J by 6 bases, 8 bases remained unmatched. CDR3 size: 14 residues. CDR3 residues: CASSHRDRDNGYTF. The CDR3 nucleotides read TGTGCCAGCAGTCACCGGGACAGGGACAATGGCTACACCTTC. The whole variable domain, remainder taken from reference TRBV7-9 and TRBJ1-2, is DTGVSQNPRHKITKRGQNVTFRCDPISEHNRLYWYRQTLGQGPEFLTYFQNEAQLEKSRLLSDRFSAERPKGSFSTLEIQRTEQGDSAMYLCASSHRDRDNGYTFGSGTRLTVV.

The CDR3 is CASSLEGSGVYEQYF. CDR3 in DNA: TGTGCCAGCAGCTTAGAGGGTAGCGGGGTCTACGAGCAGTACTTC. The V call is TRBV11-2, the J call TRBJ2-7; 8 bases fit TRBD2. V trimming: 0 bases; J trimming: 3 bases; junction bases outside the gene matches: 4. The CDR3 is 15 residues long. CDR1 is SGHAT and CDR2 is FQNNGV in the germline V gene.

This clone was counted between two and nine times. The CDR3 nucleotides read TGTGCCAGCAGACAGGGGGTAAACACCATATATTTT. Protein product: CASRQGVNTIYF. The V and J genes are TRBV6-5 and TRBJ1-3; 8 bases match TRBD1. V shed 6 bases and J 6 bases; nucleotides not matched to a gene: 1. Germline loops: CDR1 MNHEY, CDR2 SVGAGI. The length of the CDR3 is 12 residues.

The chain uses TRBV27 and TRBJ2-3, with D unresolved. Per the germline V gene, CDR1 is MNHEY and CDR2 is SMNVEV (reference sequence). This CDR3 spans 15 amino acids. V lost 9 bases and J 0 bases, leaving 16 bases between the germline ends. In DNA form, the CDR3 reads TGTGCCAGTACACGTGGGTTTCCTAGCACAGATACGCAGTATTTT. Protein product: CASTRGFPSTDTQYF.

This rearrangement joins TRBV19 to TRBJ2-7, with D uncertain. V lost 3 bases and J lost 1, with 7 bases in between. The CDR3 sequence is 13 residues long. Per the germline V gene, CDR1 is LNHDA and CDR2 is SQIVND (reference sequence). This chain's CDR3 is CASSITGSYEQYF. Written as DNA, the CDR3 is TGTGCCAGTAGTATTACGGGTTCCTACGAGCAGTACTTC.

J is TRBJ2-7 and V is TRBV6-6, with a possible D match to TRBD1 (5 bases). The CDR3 consists of 15 residues. Deletions cut 4 bases from V and 0 bases from J, with 13 bases between. The germline CDR1 and CDR2 sequences are MNHNY and SVGAGI (reference sequence). The CDR3 nucleotides are TGTGCCAGCAGTTCCGACAGCTCGAGCTCCTACGAGCAGTACTTC. Protein product: CASSSDSSSSYEQYF.

This clone was counted only a few times. V and J are TRBV2 and TRBJ2-7; no clear D. The CDR3 is 12 residues long. V lost 6 bases to trimming and J lost 2 bases, with 8 bases between them. Germline V gene sequence: CDR1 SNHLY, CDR2 FYNNEI. For the CDR3, the DNA is TGTGCCAGCAGGGACGCCGCCTACGAGCAGTACTTC. Residues: CASRDAAYEQYF.

The chain is built from TRBV6-1 and TRBJ2-7; no clear D. Trimming took 6 bases from V and 5 from J, leaving 20 bases between them. CDR3 length: 15 residues. CDR1 is MNHNS, CDR2 SASEGT, per germline. Written as DNA, the CDR3 is TGTGCCAGCAGCTTGGGTACCGGGTTTAGCAACGAGCAGTACTTC. It specifies CASSLGTGFSNEQYF.

The chain has TRBV19 and TRBJ2-1; D possibly corresponds to TRBD2 (6 bases). CDR1 LNHDA and CDR2 SQIVND come from the germline V gene (reference sequence). Deletions cut 6 bases from V and 6 bases from J, with 15 bases between. The length of the CDR3 is 14 residues. The CDR3 loop reads CASRSGVGGNEQFF. CDR3 nucleotide sequence: TGTGCCAGTAGATCCGGTGTGGGGGGCAATGAGCAGTTCTTC.